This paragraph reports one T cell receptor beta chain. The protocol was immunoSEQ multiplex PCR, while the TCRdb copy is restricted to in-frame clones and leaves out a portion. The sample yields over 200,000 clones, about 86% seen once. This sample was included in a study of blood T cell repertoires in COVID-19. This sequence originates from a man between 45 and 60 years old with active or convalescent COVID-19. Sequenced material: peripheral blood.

The CDR3 nucleotides are TGTGCCAGCCCCATTGCGGGGGTCGGATCTAGCAATCAGCCCCAGCATTTT. It translates to CASPIAGVGSSNQPQHF. The rearrangement joins TRBV7-3 to TRBJ1-5, with TRBD1 as a possible D gene (5 bases). Trimming pared 8 bases from V and 0 bases from J, leaving 20 bases between. Per the germline V gene, CDR1 is SGHTA and CDR2 is FQGTGA. The CDR3 sequence is 17 residues long. The full variable domain, completed using reference TRBV7-3 and TRBJ1-5, is GAGVSQTPSNKVTEKGKYVELRCDPISGHTALYWYRQSLGQGPEFLIYFQGTGAADDSGLPNDRFFAVRPEGSVSTLKIQRTERGDSAVYLCASPIAGVGSSNQPQHFGDGTRLSIL.